These 2 T cell receptor beta chains were all obtained from the same sample, sequenced in a study of Graves' ophthalmopathy and Graves' hyperthyroidism (dated 2018 in TCRdb). TCRdb names Illumina HiSeq 2000 as the instrument used. TCR beta CDR3 regions were amplified from RNA transcripts for repertoire sequencing. A first-round RT-PCR used HTBI primers with the Qiagen OneStep RT-PCR kit, followed by a second-round multiplex PCR, size selection and purification. Through fastp at Q25 and MiXCR, TCRdb rebuilt clones from the public reads, retaining in-frame beta chains. Each entry merges the rows of one CDR3 protein and shows their most common DNA and genes. Present in this sample are almost 400,000 distinct CDR3 sequences, about 16% of which were seen just once. The leading ten clones occupy 1.5% to 2% of the sample. The sequencing input was peripheral blood. The receptors come from a woman aged 18 to 35 with Graves' ophthalmopathy. Donor details come from another sample of the same person, matched by shared clones.

The genes are TRBV7-2 and TRBJ1-1, with D possibly being TRBD1 (5 bases). The CDR3 consists of 16 residues. Looked up from germline, CDR1 is SGHTA and CDR2 is FQGNSA. Trimming shortened V by 0 bases and J by 4 bases, and 15 bases separated the two germline ends. CDR3: CASSLAFYRMGTEAFF. Written as DNA, the CDR3 is TGTGCCAGCAGCTTAGCATTTTACAGGATGGGCACTGAAGCTTTCTTT.

This clonotype was detected ten times or more. The genes are TRBV2 and TRBJ1-1; perhaps TRBD1 as D (5 bases). The CDR3 is 11 amino acids. Germline-derived CDR1 and CDR2 are SNHLY and FYNNEI. V was clipped by 6 bases and J by 7 bases, with 9 bases between them. The CDR3 region is CASSGTLEAFF. The CDR3 DNA reads as TGTGCCAGCAGCGGGACCCTTGAAGCTTTCTTT.